This T cell receptor beta chain appears in the sequencing data of a study of T-cell memory formation after mild COVID-19. Study-wide results and caveats: Whether second-wave clones peaking at day 37 were SARS-CoV-2 specific went unconfirmed. Day 15 to 85 contractors were CD4/CD8 balanced; later expanders leaned CD4+. Memory sampled before infection contained some responding clones, suggesting cross-reactive memory joined.

Of note for this clonotype: Antigen specificity is unknown.

The CDR3 spans 14 residues. Germline CDR1 and CDR2: SGHVS and FNYEAQ. One entry per CDR3 protein results from TCRdb running MiXCR on the 5' RACE reads. The data contain 85,000 to 130,000 distinct CDR3 sequences, 11% of them seen just once; the ten biggest clones take up about 40%. Specimen: PBMCs or a T cell subset sorted from them (not recorded which). J is TRBJ2-5 and V is TRBV7-6, with 7 bases matching TRBD1. This TCR was recovered from a young man who had mild COVID-19 (a few samples of this study predate the infection). Cell type and time point are not known. CDR3 nucleotide sequence: TGTGCTTCTGGGTCCGGGACAGCGGTAAACCCCCAGTACTTC. Its protein is CASGSGTAVNPQYF.